This is a list of T cell receptor beta chains from one sample in a study of regulatory T cells in long-lasting Graves disease. MiXCR, run by TCRdb on the multiplex PCR reads, gives a single entry per CDR3 protein. This table has approximately 470,000 distinct CDR3 sequences, 15% to 20% appearing once. The same data also went into a second study, on T cells in Graves' hyperthyroidism and ophthalmopathy.

The material sequenced was peripheral blood mononuclear cells (PBMCs), taken at new diagnosis, from a patient treated with antithyroid drugs. Receptors originate from a middle-aged man with Graves disease. The CDR3 runs from the conserved cysteine through the conserved F or W. Each record gives: D gene, V gene, CDR3 protein. A D gene is named only where the DNA matches it firmly.

NA TRBV5-1 CASSLNPFTEATRRYF
TRBD1 TRBV10-3 CASSYSGTGRSETQYF
TRBD2 TRBV9 CASSVVNSGGTQYF
NA TRBV7-8 CASSLDDSGVGGTDTQYF
NA TRBV5-1 CASSLGFTGVQDYEQYF
TRBD2 TRBV30 CAWSPTSGVNTGELFF
NA TRBV2 CASRSPRQNTEAFF
NA TRBV30 CAWSYPGEQYF
NA TRBV6-1 CASSERGSSGNTIYF
NA TRBV6-5 CASSYGGRGDTQYF
NA TRBV30 CAWKVGGADTQYF
NA TRBV6-2/TRBV6-3 CASSERGVHSYEQYF
TRBD2 TRBV9 CASSDGLAGGYEQYF
TRBD1 TRBV13 CASSPGDRAHEQYF
NA TRBV20-1 CSARDREATSGGYTF
TRBD1 TRBV6-1 CASSERTGGNSPLHF
TRBD2 TRBV6-1 CASGDPSGYNEQFF
TRBD2 TRBV2 CASGVSGLAVADTQYF
NA TRBV11-2 CASSLDPGDTQYF
NA TRBV2 CASQGAGTWYNEQFF
TRBD1 TRBV6-1 CASKGQGGQPQHF
TRBD1 TRBV19 CASSPTDRGPSTDTQYF
TRBD1 TRBV6-1 CASSPGRDSETQYF
NA TRBV20-1 CSAMPGNFPDEQYF
NA TRBV6-1 CASSEASAGYGYTF
TRBD2 TRBV5-1 CASSLVSGRLDTQYF
TRBD2 TRBV7-3 CASSLSGSTDTQYF
NA TRBV5-1 CASSSRGWTYEQYF
NA TRBV2 CASNGVSNQPQHF
NA TRBV19 CASKEGLLNTEAFF
NA TRBV10-3 CAISEGIDEQYF
NA TRBV28 CASSLSPGALEKPFF
NA TRBV19 CASSGGLIKSEAFF
NA TRBV28 CASRDLRTIQYF
NA TRBV12-3/TRBV12-4 CASSLRGNTEAFF
TRBD2 TRBV27 CASSAGTSGREQFF
NA TRBV5-1 CASSYQQTSSYNEQFF
NA TRBV28 CASSLADRQETQYF
NA TRBV11-2 CASSLEPGATAAEYF
NA TRBV5-1 CASSSHTTSSTDTQYF
NA TRBV3-1 CASSSSSANSYEQYF
TRBD2 TRBV7-9 CASSLAGGHETQYF
NA TRBV3-1 CASSLGATSYEQYF
TRBD2 TRBV6-2/TRBV6-3 CASNRLAGQYNEQFF
TRBD2 TRBV20-1 CSALTSEASTDTQYF
TRBD2 TRBV10-3 CAIRGYLADNEQFF
NA TRBV7-2 CASSLEWLDNEQFF
NA TRBV19 CASSTIQGTPNTEAFF